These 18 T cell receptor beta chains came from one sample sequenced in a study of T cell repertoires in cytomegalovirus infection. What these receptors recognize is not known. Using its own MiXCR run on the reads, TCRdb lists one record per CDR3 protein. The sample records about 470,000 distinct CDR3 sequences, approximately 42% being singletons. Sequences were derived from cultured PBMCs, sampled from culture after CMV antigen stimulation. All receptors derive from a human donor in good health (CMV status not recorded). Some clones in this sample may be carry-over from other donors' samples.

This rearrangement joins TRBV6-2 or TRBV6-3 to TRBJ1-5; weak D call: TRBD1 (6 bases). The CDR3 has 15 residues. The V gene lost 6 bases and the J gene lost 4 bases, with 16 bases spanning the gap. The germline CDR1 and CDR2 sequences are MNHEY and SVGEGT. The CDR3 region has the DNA TGTGCCAGCAGCCTGACAGGAGATGATAATCAGCCCCAGCATTTT. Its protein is CASSLTGDDNQPQHF.

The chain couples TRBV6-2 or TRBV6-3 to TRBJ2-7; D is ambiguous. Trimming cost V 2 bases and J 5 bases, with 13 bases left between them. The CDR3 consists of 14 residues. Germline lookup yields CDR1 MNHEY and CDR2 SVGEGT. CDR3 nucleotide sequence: TGTGCCAGCAGTTACCTCGGCAAATTGAACGAGCAGTACTTC. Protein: CASSYLGKLNEQYF.

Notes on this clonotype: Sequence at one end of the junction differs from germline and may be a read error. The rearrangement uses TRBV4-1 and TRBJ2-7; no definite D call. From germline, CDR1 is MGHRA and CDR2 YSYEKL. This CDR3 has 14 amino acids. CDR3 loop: CASSQRTGPYEQYF. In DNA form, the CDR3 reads TGTGCCAGCAGCCAGAGGACGGGTCCCTACGAGCAGTACTTC.

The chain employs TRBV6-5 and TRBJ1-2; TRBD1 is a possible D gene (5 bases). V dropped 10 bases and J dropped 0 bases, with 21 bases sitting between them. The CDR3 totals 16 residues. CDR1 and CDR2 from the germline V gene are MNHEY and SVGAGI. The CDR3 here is CATARRGEGTNYGYTF. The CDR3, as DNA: TGTGCCACCGCTCGTCGGGGGGAGGGAACTAACTATGGCTACACCTTC.

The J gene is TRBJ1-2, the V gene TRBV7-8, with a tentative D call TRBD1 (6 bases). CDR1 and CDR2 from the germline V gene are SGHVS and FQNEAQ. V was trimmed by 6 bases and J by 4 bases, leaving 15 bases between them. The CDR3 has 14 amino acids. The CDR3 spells CASRPGGLFYGYTF. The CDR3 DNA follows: TGTGCCAGCAGGCCGGGGGGCCTATTCTATGGCTACACCTTC.

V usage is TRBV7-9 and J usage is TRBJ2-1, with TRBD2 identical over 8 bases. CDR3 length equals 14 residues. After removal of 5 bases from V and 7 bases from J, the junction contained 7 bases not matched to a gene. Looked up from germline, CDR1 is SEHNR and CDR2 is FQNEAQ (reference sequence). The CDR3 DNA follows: TGTGCCAGCAGCCGCGGGGGGCCGGGTAATGAGCAGTTCTTC. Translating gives CASSRGGPGNEQFF.

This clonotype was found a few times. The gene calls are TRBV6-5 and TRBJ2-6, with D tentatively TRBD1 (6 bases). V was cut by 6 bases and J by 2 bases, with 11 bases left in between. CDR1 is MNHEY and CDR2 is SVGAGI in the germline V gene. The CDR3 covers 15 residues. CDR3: CASSNRVTGANVLTF. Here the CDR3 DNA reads TGTGCCAGCAGCAACAGGGTAACTGGGGCCAACGTCCTGACTTTC.

In DNA form, the CDR3 reads TGTGCCAGCCGGGCGACCGGGACTAGCGGGTACAATGAGCAGTTCTTC. Translation gives CASRATGTSGYNEQFF. The rearrangement uses TRBV27 and TRBJ2-1, with TRBD2 matching 12 bases. In germline, CDR1 is MNHEY, CDR2 SMNVEV (reference sequence). The CDR3 runs 16 residues. The V and J ends lost 8 bases and 4 bases, in that order; junction bases with no gene match: 9.

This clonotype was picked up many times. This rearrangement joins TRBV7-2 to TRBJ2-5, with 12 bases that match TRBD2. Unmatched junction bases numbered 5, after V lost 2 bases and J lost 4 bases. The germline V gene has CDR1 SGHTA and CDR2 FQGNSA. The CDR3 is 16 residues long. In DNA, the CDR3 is TGTGCCAGCAGCTTAACGACTAGCGGGAGAGGAGAGACCCAGTACTTC. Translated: CASSLTTSGRGETQYF.

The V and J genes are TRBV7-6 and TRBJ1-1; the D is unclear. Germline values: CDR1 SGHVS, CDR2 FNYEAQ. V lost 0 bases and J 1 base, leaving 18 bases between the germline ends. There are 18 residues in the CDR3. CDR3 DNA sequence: TGTGCCAGCAGCTTAGCGCATCCGTCGGCAGTAAAGAACACTGAAGCTTTCTTT. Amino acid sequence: CASSLAHPSAVKNTEAFF.

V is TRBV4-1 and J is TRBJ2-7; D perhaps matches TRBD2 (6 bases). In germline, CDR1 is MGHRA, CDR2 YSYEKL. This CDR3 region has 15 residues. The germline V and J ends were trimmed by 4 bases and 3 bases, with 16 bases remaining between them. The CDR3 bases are TGCGCCAGCAGCCGCCAGCCGGGACTTAACTACGAGCAGTACTTC. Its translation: CASSRQPGLNYEQYF.

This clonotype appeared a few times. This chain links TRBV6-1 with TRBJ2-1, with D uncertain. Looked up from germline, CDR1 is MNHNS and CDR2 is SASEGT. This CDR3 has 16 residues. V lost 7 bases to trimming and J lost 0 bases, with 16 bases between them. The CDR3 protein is CASTTGHASSYNEQFF. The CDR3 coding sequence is TGTGCCAGCACCACCGGGCACGCCAGCTCCTACAATGAGCAGTTCTTC.

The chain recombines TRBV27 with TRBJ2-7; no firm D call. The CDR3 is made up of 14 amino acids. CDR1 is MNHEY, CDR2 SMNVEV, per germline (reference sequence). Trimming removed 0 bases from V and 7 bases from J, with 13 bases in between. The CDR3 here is CASSLSVGTGEQYF. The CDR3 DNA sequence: TGTGCCAGCAGTTTATCGGTGGGAACGGGTGAGCAGTACTTC.

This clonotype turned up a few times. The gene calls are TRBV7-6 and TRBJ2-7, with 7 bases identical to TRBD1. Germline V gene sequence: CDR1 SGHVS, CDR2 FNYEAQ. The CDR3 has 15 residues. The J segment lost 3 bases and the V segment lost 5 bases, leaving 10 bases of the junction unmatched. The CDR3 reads CASSPRTGPDYEQYF. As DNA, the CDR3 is TGTGCCAGCAGCCCGAGGACAGGTCCTGACTACGAGCAGTACTTC.

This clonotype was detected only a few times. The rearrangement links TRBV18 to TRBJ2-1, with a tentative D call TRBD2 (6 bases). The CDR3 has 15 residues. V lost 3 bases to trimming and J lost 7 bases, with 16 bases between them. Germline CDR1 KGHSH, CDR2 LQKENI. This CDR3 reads CASSPTRERINEQFF. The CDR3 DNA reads TGTGCCAGCTCACCTACCCGGGAGAGGATTAATGAGCAGTTCTTC.

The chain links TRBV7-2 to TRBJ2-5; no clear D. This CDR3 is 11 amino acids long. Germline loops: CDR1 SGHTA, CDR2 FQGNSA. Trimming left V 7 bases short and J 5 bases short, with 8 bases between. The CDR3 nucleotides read TGTGCCAGCACCCTCTATGAGACCCAGTACTTC. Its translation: CASTLYETQYF.

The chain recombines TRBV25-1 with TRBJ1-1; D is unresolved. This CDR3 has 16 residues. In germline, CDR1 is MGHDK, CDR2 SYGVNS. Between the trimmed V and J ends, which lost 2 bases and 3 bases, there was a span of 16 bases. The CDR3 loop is CASSENPLHRDTEAFF. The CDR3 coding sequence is TGTGCCAGCAGTGAAAACCCTCTACACCGGGACACTGAAGCTTTCTTT.

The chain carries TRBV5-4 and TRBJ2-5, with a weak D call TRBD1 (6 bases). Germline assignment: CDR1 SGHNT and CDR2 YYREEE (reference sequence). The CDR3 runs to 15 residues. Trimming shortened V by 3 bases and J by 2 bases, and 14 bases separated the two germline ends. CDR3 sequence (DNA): TGTGCCAGCAGCTCAAAACAGGGATCGCAAGAGACCCAGTACTTC. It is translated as CASSSKQGSQETQYF.